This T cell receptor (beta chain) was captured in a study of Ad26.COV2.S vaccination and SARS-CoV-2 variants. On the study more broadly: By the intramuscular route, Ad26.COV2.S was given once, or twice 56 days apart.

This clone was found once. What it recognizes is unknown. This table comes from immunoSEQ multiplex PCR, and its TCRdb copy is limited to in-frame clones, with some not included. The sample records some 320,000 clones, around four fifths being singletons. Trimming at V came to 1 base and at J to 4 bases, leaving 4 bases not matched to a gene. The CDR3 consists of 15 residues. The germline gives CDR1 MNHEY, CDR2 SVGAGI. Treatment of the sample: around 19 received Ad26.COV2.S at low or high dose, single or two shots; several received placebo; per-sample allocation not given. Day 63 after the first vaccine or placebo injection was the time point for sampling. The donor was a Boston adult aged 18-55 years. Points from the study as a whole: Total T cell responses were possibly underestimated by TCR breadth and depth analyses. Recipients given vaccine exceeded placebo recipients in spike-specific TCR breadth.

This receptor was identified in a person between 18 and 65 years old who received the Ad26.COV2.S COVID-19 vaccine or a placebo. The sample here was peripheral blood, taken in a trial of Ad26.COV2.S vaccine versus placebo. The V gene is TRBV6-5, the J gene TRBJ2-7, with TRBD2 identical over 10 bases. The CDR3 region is CASSYYGTSDYEQYF. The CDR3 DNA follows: TGTGCCAGCAGTTACTATGGGACTAGCGATTACGAGCAGTACTTC.